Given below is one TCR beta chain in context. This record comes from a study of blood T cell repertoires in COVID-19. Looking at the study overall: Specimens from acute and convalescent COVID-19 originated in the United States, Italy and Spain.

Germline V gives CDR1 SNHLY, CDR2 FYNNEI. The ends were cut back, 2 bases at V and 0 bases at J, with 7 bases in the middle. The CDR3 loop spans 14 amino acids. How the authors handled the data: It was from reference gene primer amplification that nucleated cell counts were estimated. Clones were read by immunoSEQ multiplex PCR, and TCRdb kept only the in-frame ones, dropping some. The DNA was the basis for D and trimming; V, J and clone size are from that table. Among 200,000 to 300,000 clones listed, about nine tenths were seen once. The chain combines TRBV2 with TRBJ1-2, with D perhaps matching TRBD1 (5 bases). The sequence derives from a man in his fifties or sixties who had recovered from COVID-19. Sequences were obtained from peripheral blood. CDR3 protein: CASSEIQANYGYTF. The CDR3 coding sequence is TGTGCCAGCAGTGAAATACAGGCTAACTATGGCTACACCTTC. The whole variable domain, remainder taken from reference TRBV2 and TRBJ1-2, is EPEVTQTPSHQVTQMGQEVILRCVPISNHLYFYWYRQILGQKVEFLVSFYNNEISEKSEIFDDQFSVERPDGSNFTLKIRSTKLEDSAMYFCASSEIQANYGYTFGSGTRLTVV.